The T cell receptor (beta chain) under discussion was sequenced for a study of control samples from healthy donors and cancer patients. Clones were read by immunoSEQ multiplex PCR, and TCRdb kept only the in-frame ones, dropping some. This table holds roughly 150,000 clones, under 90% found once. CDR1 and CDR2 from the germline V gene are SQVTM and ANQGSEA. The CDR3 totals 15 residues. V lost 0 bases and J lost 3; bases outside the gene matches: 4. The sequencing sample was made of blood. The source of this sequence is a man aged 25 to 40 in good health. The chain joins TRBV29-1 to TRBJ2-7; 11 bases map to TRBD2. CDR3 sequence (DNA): TGCAGCGTTGAAGATCTCGGGACTAGCGGCTACGAGCAGTACTTC. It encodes CSVEDLGTSGYEQYF.